This T cell receptor (beta chain) emerged from a study of cytomegalovirus exposure and HLA in healthy donors. On the study more broadly: The 120 validation repertoires, a later analysis reported, used the same platform as the 550 to 700 repertoires from the first cohort.

Worth noting for this clone: What it recognizes is unknown.

Trimming at V came to 0 bases and at J to 0 bases, leaving 2 bases not matched to a gene. The germline gives CDR1 WNHNN, CDR2 SYGVQD (reference sequence). The CDR3 is made up of 16 amino acids. The protocol was immunoSEQ multiplex PCR, while the TCRdb copy is restricted to in-frame clones and leaves out a portion. The table has over 110,000 clones, around nine tenths seen once. Study results and limitations: Cytomegalovirus status was reportedly diagnosed by the classifier with high specificity and sensitivity.

This chain connects TRBV10-1 to TRBJ1-3; 7 bases fit TRBD1. The TCR comes from a man younger than 35 in good health and CMV-seropositive. The sequencing sample was made of PBMCs. CDR3 in amino acids: CASSESGQASGNTIYF. The CDR3 DNA reads TGCGCCAGCAGTGAGTCTGGACAGGCCTCTGGAAACACCATATATTTT.